This T cell receptor (beta chain) was sequenced for a study of shared clonotypes between healthy human individuals. Concerning this clone itself: Its specificity is unknown. Additional DNA sequences in this sample encode the identical CDR3.

Whole-study results and caveats: The study found approximately 5% of naive CD4 clonotypes shared across a few donors.

The J segment lost 2 bases and the V segment lost 1 base, leaving 1 base of the junction unmatched. This CDR3 is 14 amino acids long. Germline values: CDR1 SGHRS, CDR2 YFSETQ. Assay: immunoSEQ multiplex PCR; the TCRdb copy retains only in-frame clones and omits some. Among 2.3 million or so clones listed, approximately 93% were seen once. Sequenced material: naive CD4+ T cells from PBMCs. As for subset: CD45RA+ positively selected. The V gene is TRBV5-1, the J gene TRBJ1-1; 8 bases are a match to TRBD1. This TCR derives from a man younger than 35 in good health. Some clones in this sample may be carry-over from other donors' samples. CDR3 nucleotides: TGCGCCAGCAGCTTGACAGGGGGAAACACTGAAGCTTTCTTT. Protein: CASSLTGGNTEAFF.